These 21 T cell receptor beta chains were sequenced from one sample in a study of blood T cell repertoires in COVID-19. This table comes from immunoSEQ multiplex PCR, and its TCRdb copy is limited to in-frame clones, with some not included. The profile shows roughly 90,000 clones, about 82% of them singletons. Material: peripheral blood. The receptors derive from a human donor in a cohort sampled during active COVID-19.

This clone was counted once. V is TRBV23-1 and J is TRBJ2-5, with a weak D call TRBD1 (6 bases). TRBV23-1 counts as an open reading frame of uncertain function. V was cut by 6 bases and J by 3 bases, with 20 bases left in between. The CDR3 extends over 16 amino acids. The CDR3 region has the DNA TGCGCCAGCAGCCCAGTGCGACAGGATAAAAAAGAGACCCAGTACTTC. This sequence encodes CASSPVRQDKKETQYF.

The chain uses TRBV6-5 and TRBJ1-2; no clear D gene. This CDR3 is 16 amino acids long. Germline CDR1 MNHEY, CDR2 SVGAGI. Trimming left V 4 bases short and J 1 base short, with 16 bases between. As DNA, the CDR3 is TGTGCCAGCAGTTTTCTCAAAGGAGACTATAACTATGGCTACACCTTC. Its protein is CASSFLKGDYNYGYTF.

The CDR3 DNA reads as TGTGCCAGCAGCTCCCATGGGTCGAGCGGGTATGAGCAGTTCTTC. This codes for CASSSHGSSGYEQFF. The chain recombines TRBV11-3 with TRBJ2-1; D may be TRBD2 (6 bases). The CDR3 contains 15 residues. V was shortened by 4 bases and J by 8 bases, with 18 bases between the two germline ends. Germline V lookup: CDR1 SGHNT, CDR2 YENEEA.

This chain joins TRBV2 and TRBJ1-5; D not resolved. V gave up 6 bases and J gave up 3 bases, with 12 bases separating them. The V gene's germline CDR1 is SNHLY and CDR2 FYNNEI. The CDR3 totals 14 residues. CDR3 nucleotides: TGTGCCAGCAGCTCCACAAACACCAATCAGCCCCAGCATTTT. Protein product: CASSSTNTNQPQHF.

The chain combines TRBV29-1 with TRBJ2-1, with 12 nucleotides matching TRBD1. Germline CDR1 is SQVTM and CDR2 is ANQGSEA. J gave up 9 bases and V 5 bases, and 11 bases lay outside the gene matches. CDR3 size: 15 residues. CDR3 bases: TGCAGCGTTCTAAAAGGGACAGGGGGCTTGGGTGAGCAGTTCTTC. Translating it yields CSVLKGTGGLGEQFF.

The CDR3 protein is CASSPGTSPKETQYF. The CDR3 DNA is TGTGCCAGCAGCCCCGGGACTAGCCCAAAAGAGACCCAGTACTTC. The V gene is TRBV2, the J gene TRBJ2-5; 9 bases align to TRBD2. The CDR3 loop spans 15 amino acids. Germline V lookup: CDR1 SNHLY, CDR2 FYNNEI. Trimming cost V 6 bases and J 3 bases; bases outside gene matches: 8.

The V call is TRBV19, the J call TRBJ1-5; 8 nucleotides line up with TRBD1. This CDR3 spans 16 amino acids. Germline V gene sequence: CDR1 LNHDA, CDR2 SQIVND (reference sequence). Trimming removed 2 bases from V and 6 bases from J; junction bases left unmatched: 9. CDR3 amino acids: CASSIKAGGAGQPQHF. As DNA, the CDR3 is TGTGCCAGTAGTATAAAGGCAGGGGGCGCGGGTCAGCCCCAGCATTTT.

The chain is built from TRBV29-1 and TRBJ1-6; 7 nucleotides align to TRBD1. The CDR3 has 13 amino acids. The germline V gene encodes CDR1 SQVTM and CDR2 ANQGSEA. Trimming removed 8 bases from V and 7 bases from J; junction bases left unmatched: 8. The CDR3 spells CSIGTDQNSPLHF. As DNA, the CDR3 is TGCAGCATCGGGACAGACCAGAATTCACCCCTCCACTTT.

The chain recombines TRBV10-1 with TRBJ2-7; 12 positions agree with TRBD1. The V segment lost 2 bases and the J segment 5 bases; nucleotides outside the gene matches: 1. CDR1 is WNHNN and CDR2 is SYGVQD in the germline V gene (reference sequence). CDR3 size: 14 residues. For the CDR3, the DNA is TGCGCCAGCAGTGAGGGGACAGGGGGCGACGAGCAGTACTTC. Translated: CASSEGTGGDEQYF.

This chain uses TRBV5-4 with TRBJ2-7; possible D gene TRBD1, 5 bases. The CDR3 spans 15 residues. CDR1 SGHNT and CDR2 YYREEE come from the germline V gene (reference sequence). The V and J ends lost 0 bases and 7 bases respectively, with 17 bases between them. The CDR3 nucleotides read TGTGCCAGCAGCTTGGCTGGGGCCGGCTTCCCGGAGCAGTACTTC. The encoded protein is CASSLAGAGFPEQYF. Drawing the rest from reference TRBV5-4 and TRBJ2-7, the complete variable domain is ETGVTQSPTHLIKTRGQQVTLRCSSQSGHNTVSWYQQALGQGPQFIFQYYREEENGRGNFPPRFSGLQFPNYSSELNVNALELDDSALYLCASSLAGAGFPEQYFGPGTRLTVT.

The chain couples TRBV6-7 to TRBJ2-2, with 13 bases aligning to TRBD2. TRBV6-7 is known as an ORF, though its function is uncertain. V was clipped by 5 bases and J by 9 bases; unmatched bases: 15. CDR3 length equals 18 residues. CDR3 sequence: CASSLGTGLAGVSRELFF. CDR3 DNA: TGTGCCAGCAGTCTCGGGACAGGACTAGCGGGAGTGTCCCGGGAGCTGTTTTTT.

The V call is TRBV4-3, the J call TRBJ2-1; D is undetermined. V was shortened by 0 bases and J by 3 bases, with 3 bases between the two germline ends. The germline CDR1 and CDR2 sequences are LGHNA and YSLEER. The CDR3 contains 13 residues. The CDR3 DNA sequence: TGCGCCAGCAGCCAAGATTACTACAATGAGCAGTTCTTC. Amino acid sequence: CASSQDYYNEQFF.

In DNA, the CDR3 is TGTGCCAGCAGTTACGATCCTAGCGGTACCTACGAGCAGTACTTC. Protein sequence: CASSYDPSGTYEQYF. The chain joins TRBV6-5 to TRBJ2-7, with TRBD2 identical over 7 bases. Unmatched junction bases numbered 6, after V lost 2 bases and J lost 2 bases. The CDR3 sequence is 15 residues long. CDR1 and CDR2 (germline): MNHEY, SVGAGI.

Written as DNA, the CDR3 is TGCGCCAGTAACCTGTTGGGAGGCACTGAAGCTTTCTTT. Amino acid sequence: CASNLLGGTEAFF. The chain recombines TRBV5-1 with TRBJ1-1; no clear D gene. CDR3 length equals 13 residues. Trimming cost V 8 bases and J 4 bases, with 15 bases left between them. The germline gives CDR1 SGHRS, CDR2 YFSETQ.

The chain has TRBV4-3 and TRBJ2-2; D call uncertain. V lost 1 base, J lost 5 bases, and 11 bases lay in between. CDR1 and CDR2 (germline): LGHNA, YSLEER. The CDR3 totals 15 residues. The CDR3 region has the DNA TGCGCCAGCAGCCAAGGAGAGCTGGTAACCGGGGAGCTGTTTTTT. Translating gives CASSQGELVTGELFF.

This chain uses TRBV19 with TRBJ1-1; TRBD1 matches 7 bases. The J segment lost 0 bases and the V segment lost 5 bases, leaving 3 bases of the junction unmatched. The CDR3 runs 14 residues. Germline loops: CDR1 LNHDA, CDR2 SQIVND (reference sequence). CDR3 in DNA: TGTGCCAGTAGTTCGGGACAGCTGAACACTGAAGCTTTCTTT. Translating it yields CASSSGQLNTEAFF.

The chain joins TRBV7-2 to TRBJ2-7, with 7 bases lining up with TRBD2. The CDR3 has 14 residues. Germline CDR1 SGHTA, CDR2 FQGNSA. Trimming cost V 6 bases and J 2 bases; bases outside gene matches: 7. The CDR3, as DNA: TGTGCCAGCAGTTTAATAGCGGGTACCTACGAGCAGTACTTC. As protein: CASSLIAGTYEQYF.

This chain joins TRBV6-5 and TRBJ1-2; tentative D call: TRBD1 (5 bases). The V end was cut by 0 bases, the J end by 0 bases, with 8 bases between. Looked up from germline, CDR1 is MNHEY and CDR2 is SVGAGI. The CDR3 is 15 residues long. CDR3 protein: CASSYSGRANYGYTF. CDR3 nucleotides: TGTGCCAGCAGTTACTCGGGCAGGGCTAACTATGGCTACACCTTC.

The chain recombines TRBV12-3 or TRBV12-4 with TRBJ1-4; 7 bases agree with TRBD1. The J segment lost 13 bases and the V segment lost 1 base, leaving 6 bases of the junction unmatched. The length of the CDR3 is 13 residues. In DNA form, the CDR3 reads TGTGCCAGCAGTTTAGAGAAAAACAGGGGACTGTTTTTT. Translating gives CASSLEKNRGLFF.

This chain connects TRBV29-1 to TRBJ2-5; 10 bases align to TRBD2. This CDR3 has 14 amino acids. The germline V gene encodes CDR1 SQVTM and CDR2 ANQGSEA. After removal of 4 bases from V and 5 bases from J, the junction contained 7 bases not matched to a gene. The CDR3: CSVGAGGPGETQYF. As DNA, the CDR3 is TGCAGCGTTGGAGCGGGAGGGCCGGGGGAGACCCAGTACTTC.

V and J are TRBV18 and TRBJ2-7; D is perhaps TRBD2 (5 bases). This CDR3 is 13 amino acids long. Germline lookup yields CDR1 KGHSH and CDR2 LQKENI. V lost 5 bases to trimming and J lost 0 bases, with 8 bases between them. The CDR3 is CASSVASSYEQYF. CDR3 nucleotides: TGTGCCAGCTCAGTAGCGAGCTCCTACGAGCAGTACTTC. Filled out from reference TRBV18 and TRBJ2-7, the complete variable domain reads NAGVMQNPRHLVRRRGQEARLRCSPMKGHSHVYWYRQLPEEGLKFMVYLQKENIIDESGMPKERFSAEFPKEGPSILRIQQVVRGDSAAYFCASSVASSYEQYFGPGTRLTVT.